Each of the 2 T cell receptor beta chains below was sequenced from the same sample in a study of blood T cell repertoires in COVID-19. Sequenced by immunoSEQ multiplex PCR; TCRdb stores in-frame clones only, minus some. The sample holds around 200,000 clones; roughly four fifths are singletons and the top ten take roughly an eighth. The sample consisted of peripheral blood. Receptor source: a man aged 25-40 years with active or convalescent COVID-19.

CDR3 sequence (DNA): TGTGCCAGTAGTGTAGGACAGGGACGGGAAAAACTGTTTTTT. Amino acid sequence: CASSVGQGREKLFF. This chain connects TRBV19 to TRBJ1-4; 8 bases are shared with TRBD1. The length of the CDR3 is 14 residues. The V and J ends lost 5 bases and 8 bases, in that order; junction bases with no gene match: 7. Germline V gene data show CDR1 as LNHDA and CDR2 as SQIVND (reference sequence).

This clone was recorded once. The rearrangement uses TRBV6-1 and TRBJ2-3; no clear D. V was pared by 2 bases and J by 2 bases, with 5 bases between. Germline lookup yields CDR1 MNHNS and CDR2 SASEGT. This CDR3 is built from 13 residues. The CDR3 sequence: CASSELVTDTQYF. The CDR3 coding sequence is TGTGCCAGCAGTGAACTTGTCACAGATACGCAGTATTTT.